Listed below are T cell receptor beta chains from one sample, sequenced in a study of a mutant IDH1 vaccine in newly diagnosed glioma. Some clones are missing from TCRdb's copy, which holds only in-frame ones; the method was immunoSEQ multiplex PCR. The sample consists of roughly 41,000 clones, around four fifths of them appearing once. Sequences were derived from PBMCs, sampled from a glioma patient treated with radiotherapy, temozolomide or both. The receptor source for this set is a middle-aged man with glioma. Some clones in this sample may be carry-over from other donors' samples. Both conserved end residues are trimmed from each CDR3. For some rows the clone size is stated as once, few or many, or as a class when expanded; others skip it.

length: 12
V: TRBV14
size: NA
CDR3: ASSPRDRYYEQY

length: 12
V: TRBV28
size: NA
CDR3: ASRPRDSLNEQF

length: 11
V: TRBV7-9
size: NA
CDR3: ASSLDGGRKAF

length: 14
V: TRBV19
size: once
CDR3: ASSIRQNLAKNIQY

length: 12
V: TRBV10-3
size: NA
CDR3: AISEGTTGNTIY

length: 11
V: TRBV6-5
size: NA
CDR3: ASSRQGGETQY

length: 10
V: TRBV6-5
size: once
CDR3: ASGIRGDTQY

length: 12
V: TRBV2
size: NA
CDR3: ATGGQGVADTQY

length: 12
V: TRBV10-2
size: NA
CDR3: ASSEETISYEQY

length: 12
V: TRBV18
size: once
CDR3: ASSPQGQGQPQH

length: 17
V: TRBV4-1
size: NA
CDR3: ASSQGPRTSGGNTGELF

length: 14
V: TRBV5-4
size: NA
CDR3: ATSPSGTSDPDTQY

length: 9
V: TRBV28
size: NA
CDR3: ASSLTRTQY

length: 13
V: TRBV5-1
size: NA
CDR3: ASSLGTGATGELF

length: 12
V: TRBV30
size: few
CDR3: AWRGDSRNTEAF

length: 12
V: TRBV19
size: NA
CDR3: ATRGGQGFPGAF

length: 13
V: TRBV9
size: few
CDR3: ASSVGGQGDSPLH

length: 11
V: TRBV15
size: NA
CDR3: ATSRVRSTEAF

length: 13
V: TRBV5-5
size: NA
CDR3: ASSLGGLSTDTQY

length: 11
V: TRBV15
size: NA
CDR3: ATTGGRDQPQH

length: 14
V: TRBV5-1
size: NA
CDR3: ASSPKWPPEWDTQY

length: 13
V: TRBV6-1
size: NA
CDR3: ASSGTSGGADTQY

length: 12
V: TRBV5-1
size: NA
CDR3: ASRKNGGDYEQY

length: 14
V: TRBV7-2
size: NA
CDR3: ASSLGRPGLDYEQY

length: 13
V: TRBV27
size: NA
CDR3: ASKAPGPTNEKLF

length: 11
V: TRBV30
size: NA
CDR3: AWSRGSWSEQY

length: 13
V: TRBV30
size: NA
CDR3: AWAPGLGIQYTIY

length: 13
V: TRBV6-1
size: NA
CDR3: ASSETSGGAETQY

length: 13
V: TRBV4-1
size: NA
CDR3: ASRSGDRPNTEAF